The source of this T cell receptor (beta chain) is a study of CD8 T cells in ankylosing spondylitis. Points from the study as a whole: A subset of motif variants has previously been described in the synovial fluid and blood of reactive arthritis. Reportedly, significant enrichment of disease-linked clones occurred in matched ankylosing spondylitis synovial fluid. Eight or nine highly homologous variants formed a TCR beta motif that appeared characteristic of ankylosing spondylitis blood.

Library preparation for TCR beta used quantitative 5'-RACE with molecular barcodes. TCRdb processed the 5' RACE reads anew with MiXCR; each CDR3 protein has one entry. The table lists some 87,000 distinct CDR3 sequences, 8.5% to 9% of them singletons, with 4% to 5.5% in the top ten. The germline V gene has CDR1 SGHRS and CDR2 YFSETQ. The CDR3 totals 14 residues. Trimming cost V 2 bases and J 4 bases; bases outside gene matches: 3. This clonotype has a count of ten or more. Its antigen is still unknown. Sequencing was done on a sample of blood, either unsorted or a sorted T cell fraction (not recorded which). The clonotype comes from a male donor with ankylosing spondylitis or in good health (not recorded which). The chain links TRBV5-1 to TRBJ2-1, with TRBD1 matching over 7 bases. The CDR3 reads CASSFETGYNEQFF. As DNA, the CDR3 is TGCGCCAGCAGCTTCGAGACAGGGTACAATGAGCAGTTCTTC.